These T cell receptor beta chains were read from a single sample in a study of blood T cells in healthy people across ages. MiXCR was run by TCRdb on the 5' RACE reads, yielding one entry per CDR3 protein. The sample carries about 1.5 million distinct CDR3 sequences, 40% to 50% recorded once. Specimen: blood. These receptors were obtained from a woman in her late teens or twenties in good health. Each CDR3 is given with its conserved first and last residue. A D gene is named only where the DNA matches it firmly. For some rows the clone size is stated as once, few or many, or as a class when expanded; others skip it.

clone_size	d_call	v_call	j_call	cdr3_nt	cdr3_aa
-	TRBD2	TRBV9	TRBJ2-1	TGTGCCAGCAGCGTTGAGACTAGCGGTTACAATGAGCAGTTCTTC	CASSVETSGYNEQFF
-	TRBD2	TRBV5-1	TRBJ2-1	TGCGCCAGCTGGGTGGGCTGGACTAGCGGGGGCCACGCTAACAATGAGCAGTTCTTC	CASWVGWTSGGHANNEQFF
-	-	TRBV9	TRBJ1-4	TGTGCCAGCAGCGTAGGGGGGCACGGTGAAAAACTGTTTTTT	CASSVGGHGEKLFF
-	-	TRBV3-1	TRBJ2-5	TGTGCCAGCAGCCAAACCCTATACAATGAGCAGTACTTC	CASSQTLYNEQYF
many	TRBD2	TRBV6-1	TRBJ2-1	TGTGCCAGCTTTTACGGGCCCTCGGGGGGGGATGAGCAGTTCTTC	CASFYGPSGGDEQFF
few	TRBD2	TRBV7-6	TRBJ2-1	TGTGCCAGCAGCTTAGAGTCTAGCGGTTCCTACAATGAGCAGTTCTTC	CASSLESSGSYNEQFF
-	-	TRBV7-3	TRBJ1-1	TGTGCCAGCAGCTTAAACCCGGGACTGGGGGGGGCTGAAGGGAAGACTGAAGCTTTCTTT	CASSLNPGLGGAEGKTEAFF
-	-	TRBV6-5	TRBJ1-5	TGTGCCAGCAGTTACGGGCCTAATAGCAATCAGCCCCAGCATTTT	CASSYGPNSNQPQHF
-	TRBD1	TRBV4-2	TRBJ1-2	TGTGCCAGCAGCCAGGAGACAGGGCACTATGGCCACACCTTC	CASSQETGHYGHTF
-	-	TRBV7-2	TRBJ2-6	TGTGCCAGCAGCTTAAAAACCGGGGCCCTCTCTGGGGCCAACGTCCTGACTTTC	CASSLKTGALSGANVLTF
-	-	TRBV12-3/TRBV12-4	TRBJ2-5	TGTGCCAGCACCAAACAGCTCTCGGGGGAGACCCAGTACTTC	CASTKQLSGETQYF
-	-	TRBV7-9	TRBJ2-7	TGTGCCAGCAGCTTAGGTTTGTTTCTAGGCGAGCAGTACTTC	CASSLGLFLGEQYF
-	TRBD2	TRBV6-2/TRBV6-3	TRBJ2-1	TGTGCCGGCAGCTGGACTAGCGGGAATCCGAATGAGCAGTTCTTC	CAGSWTSGNPNEQFF
few	TRBD1	TRBV12-3/TRBV12-4	TRBJ2-7	TGTGCCAGCACCCAGGGGGACAGGAGCTCCTACGAGCAGTACTTC	CASTQGDRSSYEQYF
-	-	TRBV5-6	TRBJ2-5	TGTGCCAGACGTCGCGCCCCTAAAGAGACCCAGTACTTC	CARRRAPKETQYF
-	-	TRBV11-2	TRBJ2-3	TGTGCCAGCAGCTCCTCGCGCCCGGGTACAGATACGCAGTATTTT	CASSSSRPGTDTQYF
-	TRBD1	TRBV29-1	TRBJ1-1	TGCAGCGCCCTCACAGGGGTTGGCACTGAAGCTTTCTTT	CSALTGVGTEAFF
-	TRBD1	TRBV12-5	TRBJ1-1	TGTGCTAGTGGTTTGGTATTGGGACAGGGACTCATGAACACTGAAGCTTTCTTT	CASGLVLGQGLMNTEAFF
once	-	TRBV3-1	TRBJ2-5	TGTGCCAGCAGCCAAAAAGAGGAGCGGTCCCAAGAGACCCAGTACTTC	CASSQKEERSQETQYF
-	TRBD2	TRBV2	TRBJ2-1	TGTGCCAGCAGTGAAGAGGGACTAGCGGTTGAGCAGTTCTTC	CASSEEGLAVEQFF
few	TRBD1	TRBV5-1	TRBJ2-6	TGCGCCAGCAGTTCGACAGGGGGCGCGTACACTGGGGCCAACGTCCTGACTTTC	CASSSTGGAYTGANVLTF
-	TRBD2	TRBV4-2	TRBJ2-7	TGTGCCAGCAGCCAAGATCTAGCGGGGAACTCCTACGAGCAGTACTTC	CASSQDLAGNSYEQYF
-	TRBD1	TRBV15	TRBJ1-2	TGTGCCACCAGCAGACGTACACAGGGGGCGGGCTATGGCTACACCTTC	CATSRRTQGAGYGYTF
-	-	TRBV4-1	TRBJ2-7	TGCGCCAGCAGCCACCCAACTCAAGAATACGAGCAGTACTTC	CASSHPTQEYEQYF
-	-	TRBV20-1	TRBJ2-1	TGCAGTGCCGACCAGAGGGGCAGGGCCCTGTTGGATGAGCAGTTCTTC	CSADQRGRALLDEQFF
few	-	TRBV27	TRBJ1-6	TGTGCCAGCCGAGGGGAGGGATGGTCACCCCTCCACTTT	CASRGEGWSPLHF
-	-	TRBV6-5	TRBJ2-4	TGTGCCAGCATTATCGACGGCGCCCCTAGCCAAAACATTCAGTACTTC	CASIIDGAPSQNIQYF
-	TRBD1	TRBV4-1	TRBJ2-7	TGCGCCAGCAGCCAAGTGCCGACAGGGAAGGGCTACGAGCAGTACTTC	CASSQVPTGKGYEQYF
once	-	TRBV14	TRBJ1-5	TGTGCCAGCAGCCAAGGGAAAGGAAAGGGCCCCAATCAGCCCCAGCATTTT	CASSQGKGKGPNQPQHF
-	-	TRBV5-6	TRBJ2-1	TGTGCCAGCAGCTTGGTAGAGGTCAATGAGCAGTTCTTC	CASSLVEVNEQFF
-	TRBD2	TRBV10-3	TRBJ2-7	TGTGCCATCTCGAGGCCTAGCGGGGGGGAGAGCTCCTACAATGAGCAGTACTTC	CAISRPSGGESSYNEQYF
once	TRBD2	TRBV7-9	TRBJ2-3	TGTGCCAGCAGCCCCGGGACTAGCGGGATGACCACAGATACGCAGTATTTT	CASSPGTSGMTTDTQYF
-	-	TRBV27	TRBJ2-7	TGTGCCAGCAGTTCCCCCTACGAGGGGGCCTACGAGCAGTACTTC	CASSSPYEGAYEQYF
-	-	TRBV7-3	TRBJ2-2	TGTGCCACGACAGACAACACCGGGGAGCTGTTTTTT	CATTDNTGELFF
-	-	TRBV2	TRBJ2-1	TGTGCCAGCAGTTACAACTACAATGAGCAGTTCTTC	CASSYNYNEQFF
-	-	TRBV20-1	TRBJ2-1	TGCAGTGCTCAGCTCAGGGAAAGGGGCAATGAGCAGTTCTTC	CSAQLRERGNEQFF
many	-	TRBV27	TRBJ2-7	TGTGCCAGCAGCCTTCAAAGCTCCTACGAGCAGTACTTC	CASSLQSSYEQYF
-	TRBD2	TRBV11-2	TRBJ2-5	TGTGCCAGCAGGCCCTGGGTAGCGGGGGGGCCAAGATTCGGCAATGAGCAGTACTTC	CASRPWVAGGPRFGNEQYF
-	TRBD2	TRBV29-1	TRBJ2-3	TGCAGCGTTGAAGGTTCGGCGGGACTAAGCACAGATACGCGGTATTTT	CSVEGSAGLSTDTRYF
-	TRBD1	TRBV7-2	TRBJ1-2	TGTGCCAGCAGCACCCGGGACAGGAACATCTATGGCTACACCTTC	CASSTRDRNIYGYTF
few	-	TRBV9	TRBJ2-7	TGTGCCAGCAGCGTAGGTTCAGGAGTCTCCTACGAGCAGTACTTC	CASSVGSGVSYEQYF
-	-	TRBV10-3	TRBJ1-3	TGTGCCATCAGTGAGGTGCCGGGGGAAGCTGGAAACACCATATATTTT	CAISEVPGEAGNTIYF
few	-	TRBV14	TRBJ2-7	TGTGCCAGCAGCCACCGCGCAGAACTTTCGGAGCAGTACTTC	CASSHRAELSEQYF
-	TRBD1	TRBV3-1	TRBJ2-7	TGTGCCAGCAGCCAAGTGGGGACAGGGATGACCTACGAGCAGTACTTC	CASSQVGTGMTYEQYF
-	-	TRBV24-1	TRBJ1-5	TGTGCCACCAGTGAAAACAATCAGCCCCAGCATTTT	CATSENNQPQHF
-	-	TRBV12-3/TRBV12-4	TRBJ1-2	TGTGCCAGCAGTTGGACCTTGAACTATGGCTACACCTTC	CASSWTLNYGYTF
many	TRBD1	TRBV5-1	TRBJ1-6	TGTGCCAGCAGCTTGGGACAGTCAAATTCACCCCTCCACTTT	CASSLGQSNSPLHF
many	-	TRBV10-3	TRBJ2-5	TGTGCCATCAGTGAGTCGCGGGGAGGAGAGACCCAGTACTTC	CAISESRGGETQYF
-	-	TRBV4-1	TRBJ2-1	TGCGCCAGCAGCCAAGTTTCGGGATTAGTATACCTGGGTGAGCAGTTCTTC	CASSQVSGLVYLGEQFF
few	-	TRBV6-2/TRBV6-3	TRBJ1-1	TGTGCCAGCAGTTACTCGTTATCAGCCGGGACGGGACCTGAAGCTTTCTTT	CASSYSLSAGTGPEAFF
few	-	TRBV28	TRBJ2-2	TGTGCCAGCAGTTTGGCCGGGGCCGGCACCGGGGAGCTGTTTTTT	CASSLAGAGTGELFF
-	-	TRBV29-1	TRBJ1-1	TGCAGCGTCGTTTATACCTTGAACACTGAAGCTTTCTTT	CSVVYTLNTEAFF
many	-	TRBV9	TRBJ2-3	TGTGCCAGCAGCGGAGCTAGCACAGATACGCAGTATTTT	CASSGASTDTQYF